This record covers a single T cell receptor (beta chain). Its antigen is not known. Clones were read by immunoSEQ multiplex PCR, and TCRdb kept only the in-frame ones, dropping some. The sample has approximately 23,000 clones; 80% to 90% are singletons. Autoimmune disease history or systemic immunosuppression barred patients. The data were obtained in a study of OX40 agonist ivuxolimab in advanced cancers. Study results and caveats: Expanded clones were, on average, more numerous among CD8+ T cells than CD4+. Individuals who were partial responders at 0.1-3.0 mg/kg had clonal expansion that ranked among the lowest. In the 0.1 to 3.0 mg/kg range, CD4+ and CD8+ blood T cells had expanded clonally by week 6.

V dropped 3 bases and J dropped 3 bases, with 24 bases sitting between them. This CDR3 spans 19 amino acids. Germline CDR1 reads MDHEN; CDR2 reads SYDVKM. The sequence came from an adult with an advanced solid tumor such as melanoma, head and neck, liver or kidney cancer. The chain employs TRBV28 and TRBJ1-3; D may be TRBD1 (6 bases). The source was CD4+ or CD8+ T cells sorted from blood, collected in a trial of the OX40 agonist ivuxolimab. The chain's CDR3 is CASSLVSPRAGVYGNTIYF. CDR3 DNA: TGTGCCAGCAGTTTGGTTAGTCCTAGGGCAGGGGTATATGGAAACACCATATATTTT.